This T cell receptor (beta chain) was observed in a study of cytomegalovirus exposure and HLA in healthy donors. Both 60 Vbeta primers and 13 Jbeta primers went into the PCR. Produced via immunoSEQ multiplex PCR; TCRdb's table is partial and in-frame only. This table holds 40,000 to 55,000 clones, around 58% found once. General observations from the study: In vitro assays verified that a few CMV-associated chains recognized CMV antigens specifically. Some V segments (TRBV6-2 and TRBV6-3 among them) were excluded as indistinguishable. HLA allele associations emerged for about 18,000 TCR beta sequences in a later analysis, at 0.05 false discovery rate.

Comment on this clone: No antigen is known for it.

Per germline, CDR1 GTSNPN and CDR2 SVGIG (reference sequence). The CDR3 extends over 14 amino acids. After removal of 1 base from V and 3 bases from J, the junction contained 2 bases not matched to a gene. The J gene is TRBJ2-1, the V gene TRBV30; 8 bases agree with TRBD2. Sequenced material: PBMCs. The TCR originated in a man aged 60-69 years in good health and CMV-seropositive. The CDR3 protein is CAWSEAGVYNEQFF. The CDR3 bases are TGTGCCTGGAGTGAAGCGGGGGTCTACAATGAGCAGTTCTTC. Looking up the rest from reference TRBV30 and TRBJ2-1 gives the full variable domain: SQTIHQWPATLVQPVGSPLSLECTVEGTSNPNLYWYRQAAGRGLQLLFYSVGIGQISSEVPQNLSASRPQDRQFILSSKKLLLSDSGFYLCAWSEAGVYNEQFFGPGTRLTVL.